A single sample is the source of the 3 T cell receptor beta chains below, sequenced in a study of blood T cell repertoires in COVID-19. Profiled with immunoSEQ multiplex PCR; TCRdb holds only in-frame clones, not every one. The sample holds about 260,000 clones, approximately 90% seen once. The sequenced material came from PBMCs or T cells enriched from blood (not recorded which). Source of these receptors: a man aged 45-65 years who had been exposed to COVID-19.

This clone was picked up a small number of times. The gene calls are TRBV5-1 and TRBJ1-6; TRBD1 agrees at 9 bases. The CDR3 runs 15 residues. The ends lost 4 bases at V and 9 bases at J; junction bases unmatched: 8. Germline values: CDR1 SGHRS, CDR2 YFSETQ. CDR3 sequence reads: CASSIGDRAGSPLHF. The CDR3 DNA follows: TGCGCCAGCAGCATAGGGGACAGGGCTGGTTCACCCCTCCACTTT.

The V call is TRBV7-2, the J call TRBJ1-2; the D is unclear. Germline V gives CDR1 SGHTA, CDR2 FQGNSA. V was shortened by 0 bases and J by 1 base, with 3 bases between the two germline ends. The CDR3 is 13 residues long. CDR3 sequence reads: CASSLAFNYGYTF. The CDR3 nucleotides read TGTGCCAGCAGCTTAGCCTTTAACTATGGCTACACCTTC.

Written as DNA, the CDR3 is TGTGCCACCAAAAGTGGGGGGACTGAAGCTTTCTTT. Its translation: CATKSGGTEAFF. V is TRBV12-3 or TRBV12-4 and J is TRBJ1-1; possibly TRBD1 for D (5 bases). V lost 10 bases and J lost 5, with 14 bases in between. The CDR3 extends over 12 amino acids.